These 17 T cell receptor beta chains originate from one sample sequenced in a study of early T cells in non-severe SARS-CoV-2 infection. Each CDR3 protein gets one entry after TCRdb re-called the 5' RACE reads with MiXCR. The table shows some 97,000 distinct CDR3 sequences, with approximately 9.9% occurring only once. The specimen comprised whole blood, sampled at baseline. Receptors originate from an adult who was a healthcare worker with PCR-confirmed SARS-CoV-2 infection or an uninfected control (not recorded which).

V usage is TRBV6-2 or TRBV6-3 and J usage is TRBJ1-1; D unresolved. Germline CDR1 and CDR2: MNHEY and SVGEGT. V was shortened by 2 bases and J by 1 base, with 11 bases between the two germline ends. The length of the CDR3 is 15 residues. CDR3 region: CASSYGPSGNTEAFF. CDR3 coding DNA: TGTGCCAGCAGTTACGGTCCATCAGGGAACACTGAAGCTTTCTTT.

The rearrangement joins TRBV10-3 to TRBJ2-1, with 9 positions matching TRBD1. Trimming took 4 bases from V and 6 from J; bases not matched to a gene: 13. Germline values: CDR1 ENHRY, CDR2 SYGVKD. The CDR3 has 17 residues. The CDR3 spells CAISAPVTGGASNEQFF. The DNA of the CDR3 is TGTGCCATCAGTGCGCCGGTAACAGGGGGCGCGTCCAATGAGCAGTTCTTC.

This clonotype was counted many times. This CDR3 is CSARDVRNPSTDTQYF. Here the CDR3 DNA reads TGCAGTGCTAGAGATGTCAGGAATCCTAGCACAGATACGCAGTATTTT. The chain carries TRBV20-1 and TRBJ2-3; D is unresolved. The CDR3 extends over 16 amino acids. Germline CDR1 is DFQATT and CDR2 is SNEGSKA (reference sequence). V was shortened by 0 bases and J by 0 bases, with 13 bases between the two germline ends.

This clonotype appeared a few times. The chain has TRBV20-1 and TRBJ2-1; the D gene could be TRBD1 or TRBD2 (5 bases each). The CDR3 runs to 15 residues. V lost 6 bases and J 9 bases, leaving 24 bases between the germline ends. Germline loops: CDR1 DFQATT, CDR2 SNEGSKA (reference sequence). The CDR3 region is CSAERRDVAFGEQFF. The CDR3 bases are TGCAGTGCCGAGAGACGGGACGTTGCATTTGGTGAGCAGTTCTTC.

The chain joins TRBV29-1 to TRBJ2-3; a weak D match, TRBD2 (6 bases). The length of the CDR3 is 13 residues. Germline V CDR1 and CDR2: SQVTM, ANQGSEA. CDR3 sequence: CGMAGRSTDTQYF. The CDR3 DNA reads as TGCGGGATGGCGGGGCGGAGCACAGATACGCAGTATTTT.

This clonotype was seen more than once but under ten times. The genes are TRBV7-9 and TRBJ2-7, with a weak D call TRBD1 (7 bases). CDR1 and CDR2 from the germline V gene are SEHNR and FQNEAQ (reference sequence). Trimming left V 4 bases short and J 3 bases short, with 16 bases between. This CDR3 contains 15 residues. CDR3 nucleotide sequence: TGTGCCAGCAGCTCTCCGACAGGGAGGAGCTACGAGCAGTACTTC. Protein sequence: CASSSPTGRSYEQYF.

This clonotype was detected a few times. The chain couples TRBV15 to TRBJ2-3; D gene uncertain. The CDR3 contains 13 residues. Germline CDR1 is LNHNV and CDR2 is YYDKDF (reference sequence). V was trimmed by 1 base and J by 3 bases, leaving 5 bases between them. The CDR3 sequence is CATSRGMTDTQYF. CDR3 DNA sequence: TGTGCCACCAGCAGAGGCATGACAGATACGCAGTATTTT.

This chain uses TRBV29-1 with TRBJ1-5; the D is unclear. CDR3 length: 14 amino acids. Per germline, CDR1 SQVTM and CDR2 ANQGSEA. V was pared by 2 bases and J by 6 bases, with 14 bases between. In DNA, the CDR3 is TGCAGCGTTGAATTGAAGAGGGTGTGTCAGCCCCAGCATTTT. Encoded protein: CSVELKRVCQPQHF.

CDR3 bases: TGCGCCAGCAGACGGGATCCGGGGACTGAAGCTTTCTTT. Translation gives CASRRDPGTEAFF. This chain uses TRBV5-1 with TRBJ1-1; D ambiguous. Trimming shortened V by 5 bases and J by 5 bases, and 13 bases separated the two germline ends. The CDR3 is 13 amino acids. CDR1 and CDR2 (germline): SGHRS, YFSETQ.

This clonotype was counted between two and nine times. This chain uses TRBV29-1 with TRBJ1-4, with D maybe TRBD1 (5 bases). Germline assignment: CDR1 SQVTM and CDR2 ANQGSEA. There are 15 residues in the CDR3. The germline V and J ends were trimmed by 0 bases and 0 bases, with 8 bases remaining between them. For the CDR3, the DNA is TGCAGCGTTGAAGATGGGGGGGCAACTAATGAAAAACTGTTTTTT. Translating it yields CSVEDGGATNEKLFF. Drawing the rest from reference TRBV29-1 and TRBJ1-4, the complete variable domain is SAVISQKPSRDICQRGTSLTIQCQVDSQVTMMFWYRQQPGQSLTLIATANQGSEATYESGFVIDKFPISRPNLTFSTLTVSNMSPEDSSIYLCSVEDGGATNEKLFFGSGTQLSVL.

Many counts were recorded for this clonotype. The V gene is TRBV3-1, the J gene TRBJ1-3; D unclear. Per germline, CDR1 LGHDT and CDR2 YNNKEL (reference sequence). This CDR3 region has 15 residues. The ends were cut back, 0 bases at V and 0 bases at J, with 6 bases in the middle. Here the CDR3 DNA reads TGTGCCAGCAGCCAAGAAGGAAGCTCTGGAAACACCATATATTTT. Translation: CASSQEGSSGNTIYF.

This clonotype appeared many times. The genes are TRBV25-1 and TRBJ2-7; a possible D gene is TRBD2 (5 bases). Germline V gene lookup returns CDR1 MGHDK and CDR2 SYGVNS. Deletions cut 3 bases from V and 7 bases from J, with 19 bases between. The CDR3 contains 15 residues. The CDR3 DNA follows: TGTGCCAGCAGTGACGGGGTCTCCCCTTCGGGGGAGCAGTACTTC. Translated, it gives CASSDGVSPSGEQYF.

This clonotype came up once. The chain carries TRBV3-1 and TRBJ1-1; no clear D. The germline V gene has CDR1 LGHDT and CDR2 YNNKEL (reference sequence). The CDR3 totals 14 residues. V gave up 1 base and J gave up 0 bases, with 6 bases separating them. The CDR3 here is CASSQGRMNTEAFF. The CDR3 nucleotides read TGTGCCAGCAGCCAAGGCAGGATGAACACTGAAGCTTTCTTT.

This clonotype has just a few counts. The chain has TRBV5-1 and TRBJ2-1; 9 positions match TRBD2. V shed 2 bases and J 4 bases; nucleotides not matched to a gene: 7. This CDR3 has 16 amino acids. Germline lookup yields CDR1 SGHRS and CDR2 YFSETQ. This CDR3 is CASSFPSGAFYNEQFF. The CDR3 region has the DNA TGCGCCAGCAGCTTTCCTAGCGGGGCGTTTTACAATGAGCAGTTCTTC.

This clonotype was picked up a small number of times. J is TRBJ1-2 and V is TRBV3-1; tentative D call: TRBD1 (5 bases). The V gene lost 0 bases and the J gene lost 6 bases, with 14 bases spanning the gap. Per the germline V gene, CDR1 is LGHDT and CDR2 is YNNKEL (reference sequence). This CDR3 is built from 15 residues. The CDR3 spells CASSQDLSGAHGYTF. The CDR3 DNA follows: TGTGCCAGCAGCCAAGATTTGTCCGGGGCCCATGGCTACACCTTC.

In this sample, this clonotype turned up many times. This chain joins TRBV29-1 and TRBJ1-1; D call uncertain. Germline V gene lookup returns CDR1 SQVTM and CDR2 ANQGSEA. The CDR3 loop spans 13 amino acids. Trimming removed 2 bases from V and 2 bases from J, with 9 bases in between. The CDR3 DNA reads TGCAGCGTTGAACCCCCAGGCAACACTGAAGCTTTCTTT. Its protein is CSVEPPGNTEAFF.

The rearrangement joins TRBV3-1 to TRBJ2-3; no reliable D call. This CDR3 spans 16 amino acids. Trimming cost V 1 base and J 0 bases, with 11 bases left between them. Germline CDR1 LGHDT, CDR2 YNNKEL (reference sequence). The CDR3 region is CASSQVYGASTDTQYF. CDR3 bases: TGTGCCAGCAGCCAAGTCTACGGTGCGAGCACAGATACGCAGTATTTT.